What follows describes a single T cell receptor beta chain. The antigen is not known. This entry belongs to a study of T cells in narcolepsy. Study findings and constraints: Same-patient CSF and blood CD4+ T cell clonotypes included HCRT-specific and TRIB2-specific autoreactive ones. Reportedly, autoreactive clonotypes were serially detected in patients' blood but not controls'.

TCRdb's copy holds only in-frame clones and misses some; the assay was immunoSEQ multiplex PCR. The sample holds just under 1,500 clones; 35% to 45% are singletons and the top ten take 15% to 20%. Sequenced material: cultured CD8+ T cells from cerebrospinal fluid. The sequence derives from a human donor with narcolepsy.

As DNA, the CDR3 is TGTGCCAGCAGTCCACGGACTAGCGGGACCTACAATGAGCAGTTCTTC. Translation gives CASSPRTSGTYNEQFF. The chain carries TRBV28 and TRBJ2-1; TRBD2 agrees at 12 bases. V was clipped by 5 bases and J by 2 bases; unmatched bases: 4. The CDR3 sequence is 16 residues long. Germline CDR1 reads MDHEN; CDR2 reads SYDVKM. Supplemented by reference TRBV28 and TRBJ2-1, the full variable domain reads DVKVTQSSRYLVKRTGEKVFLECVQDMDHENMFWYRQDPGLGLRLIYFSYDVKMKEKGDIPEGYSVSREKKERFSLILESASTNQTSMYLCASSPRTSGTYNEQFFGPGTRLTVL.